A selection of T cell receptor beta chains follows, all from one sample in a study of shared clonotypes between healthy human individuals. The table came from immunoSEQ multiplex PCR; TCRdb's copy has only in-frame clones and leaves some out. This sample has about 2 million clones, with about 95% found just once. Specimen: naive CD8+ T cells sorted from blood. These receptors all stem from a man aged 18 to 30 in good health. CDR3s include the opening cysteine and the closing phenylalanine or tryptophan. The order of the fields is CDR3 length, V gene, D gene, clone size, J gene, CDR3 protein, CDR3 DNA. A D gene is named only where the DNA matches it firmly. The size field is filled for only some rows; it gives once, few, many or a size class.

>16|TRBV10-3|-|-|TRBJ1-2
CAISAPPYGDYYGYTF
TGTGCCATCAGTGCCCCACCGTATGGAGACTACTATGGCTACACCTTC
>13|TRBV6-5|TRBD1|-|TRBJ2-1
CATGQGPYNEQFF
TGTGCCACCGGACAGGGACCGTACAATGAGCAGTTCTTC
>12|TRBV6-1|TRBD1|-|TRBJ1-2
CASGTGFDGYTF
TGTGCCAGCGGGACAGGCTTTGATGGCTACACCTTC
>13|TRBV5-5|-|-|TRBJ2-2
CASSLGVTGELFF
TGTGCCAGCAGCCTGGGGGTCACCGGGGAGCTGTTTTTT
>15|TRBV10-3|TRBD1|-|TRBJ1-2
CAIRGGTVENYGYTF
TGTGCCATCAGGGGGGGGACAGTGGAAAACTATGGCTACACCTTC
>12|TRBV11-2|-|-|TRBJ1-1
CASTLGGTEAFF
TGTGCCAGCACCCTCGGGGGCACTGAAGCTTTCTTT
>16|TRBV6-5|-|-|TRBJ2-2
CASSYTQHSGSGELFF
TGTGCCAGCAGTTACACCCAACACTCGGGCAGCGGGGAGCTGTTTTTT
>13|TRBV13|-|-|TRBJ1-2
CASSPTPEYGYTF
TGTGCCAGCAGTCCCACCCCCGAGTATGGCTACACCTTC
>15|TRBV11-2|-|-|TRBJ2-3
CASSLTRTSTDTQYF
TGTGCCAGCAGCTTAACGCGGACTAGCACAGATACGCAGTATTTT
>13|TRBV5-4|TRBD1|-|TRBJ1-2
CASSWTGAGGYTF
TGTGCCAGCAGCTGGACAGGGGCCGGTGGCTACACCTTC
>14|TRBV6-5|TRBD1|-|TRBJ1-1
CASSPGTANTEAFF
TGTGCCAGCAGTCCCGGGACAGCGAACACTGAAGCTTTCTTT
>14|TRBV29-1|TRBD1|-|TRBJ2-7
CSVETGQGASEQYF
TGCAGCGTTGAAACGGGACAGGGGGCTTCCGAGCAGTACTTC
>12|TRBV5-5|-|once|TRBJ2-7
CASSLEGYEQYF
TGTGCCAGCAGCTTGGAGGGCTACGAGCAGTACTTC
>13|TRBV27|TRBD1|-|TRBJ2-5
CASSWDREETQYF
TGTGCCAGCAGCTGGGACAGGGAGGAGACCCAGTACTTC
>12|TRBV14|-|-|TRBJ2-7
CASSQVSYEQYF
TGTGCCAGCAGCCAAGTGTCCTACGAGCAGTACTTC
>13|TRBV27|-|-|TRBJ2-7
CASSLSAHYEQYF
TGTGCCAGCAGTTTATCGGCCCACTACGAGCAGTACTTC
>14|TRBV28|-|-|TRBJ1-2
CASSLTGGGYGYTF
TGTGCCAGCAGTTTAACGGGGGGCGGCTATGGCTACACCTTC
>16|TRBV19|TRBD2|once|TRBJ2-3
CASSVLLAGEEDTQYF
TGTGCCAGTAGTGTTCTACTAGCGGGGGAGGAAGATACGCAGTATTTT
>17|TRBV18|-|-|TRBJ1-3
CASSPIAHDRGGNTIYF
TGTGCCAGCTCACCAATTGCCCACGATCGAGGCGGAAACACCATATATTTT
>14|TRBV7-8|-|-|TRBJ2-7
CASSAHPGTYEQYF
TGTGCCAGCAGCGCGCATCCAGGGACCTACGAGCAGTACTTC
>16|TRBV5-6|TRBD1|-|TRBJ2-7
CASSSESGTAPLEQYF
TGTGCCAGCAGCTCTGAATCCGGGACAGCCCCCCTCGAGCAGTACTTC
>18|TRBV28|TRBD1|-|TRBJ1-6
CASSEVDRGKTEDSPLHF
TGTGCCAGCAGTGAGGTAGACAGGGGGAAAACGGAAGATTCACCCCTCCACTTT